The 30 T cell receptor beta chains below were found in one sample sequenced in a study of immune characterization of retroperitoneal liposarcoma. TCRdb re-derived calls from the PCR reads in MiXCR, one entry per CDR3 protein. This table holds fewer than 2,000 distinct CDR3 sequences, around half found once. The sequenced sample was tumor tissue. The receptors derive from a male donor with retroperitoneal liposarcoma.

The rearrangement links TRBV6-5 to TRBJ2-7; TRBD1 might be the D (6 bases). The CDR3 runs to 13 residues. Trimming took 2 bases from V and 3 from J, leaving 8 bases between them. CDR1 MNHEY and CDR2 SVGAGI come from the germline V gene. CDR3 nucleotides: TGTGCCAGCAGTTACCGCAGGGGCTACGAGCAGTACTTC. This translates into CASSYRRGYEQYF.

This clonotype was observed a handful of times. The chain has TRBV7-3 and TRBJ2-1; 10 bases line up with TRBD2. The better agreement between TRBJ2-7 and the DNA end casts doubt on the J call. Germline CDR1 and CDR2: SGHTA and FQGTGA. CDR3 length: 15 residues. CDR3 in DNA: TGTGCCAGCAGTTCACCGGGACTAGCGATCAATGAGCAGTACTTC. This gives the protein CASSSPGLAINEQYF.

The V call is TRBV5-1, the J call TRBJ2-1; D unclear. The J call may be mistaken, given a closer DNA end match to TRBJ2-5. This CDR3 has 12 amino acids. Germline-derived CDR1 and CDR2 are SGHRS and YFSETQ. The CDR3 region is CASSSVGETQYF. Written as DNA, the CDR3 is TGCGCCAGCAGCTCGGTAGGAGAGACCCAGTACTTC.

This chain joins TRBV25-1 and TRBJ1-1; no clear D gene. The CDR3 has 13 residues. Germline V gene sequence: CDR1 MGHDK, CDR2 SYGVNS. The V and J ends lost 2 bases and 1 base respectively, with 5 bases between them. The CDR3 DNA sequence: TGTGCCAGCAGTGAACCCCAGAACACTGAAGCTTTCTTT. Protein product: CASSEPQNTEAFF.

J is TRBJ2-3 and V is TRBV6-4, with D perhaps TRBD2 (6 bases). The J call may be faulty, since TRBJ2-7 better matches the DNA end. The CDR3 loop spans 15 amino acids. Germline assignment: CDR1 MRHNA and CDR2 SNTAGT. The CDR3 spells CASSDGDSEAAEQYF. CDR3 nucleotides: TGTGCCAGCAGTGACGGGGACTCTGAAGCGGCTGAGCAGTACTTC.

There are a few counts of this clonotype. The V and J genes are TRBV6-6 and TRBJ1-6; perhaps TRBD1 as D (6 bases). The V end was cut by 11 bases, the J end by 7 bases, with 21 bases between. CDR1 and CDR2 from the germline V gene are MNHNY and SVGAGI (reference sequence). CDR3 size: 15 residues. The CDR3 sequence is CAGTQGAGGNSPLHF. In nucleotides, the CDR3 is TGTGCCGGAACACAGGGAGCGGGCGGGAATTCACCCCTCCACTTT.

By its share, this clonotype is large. DNA of the CDR3: TGTGCCAGCAGTGGGCTAGCGGGAGTACATGAGCAGTACTTC. Protein: CASSGLAGVHEQYF. V is TRBV6-1 and J is TRBJ2-5; 10 positions match TRBD2. CDR3 length: 14 residues. CDR1 is MNHNS and CDR2 is SASEGT in the germline V gene. V lost 4 bases and J lost 11; bases outside the gene matches: 10.

The genes are TRBV12-3 or TRBV12-4 and TRBJ2-5; the D call may be TRBD1 or TRBD2 (5 bases each). The DNA end is more similar to TRBJ2-1, so the J call may be wrong. This CDR3 region has 16 residues. CDR3 nucleotides: TGTGCCAGCAGTTTAGCCCCCGGGGCCGGTGGAGAGACCCAGTTCTTC. This translates into CASSLAPGAGGETQFF.

This clonotype was picked up a small number of times. The V call is TRBV6-1, the J call TRBJ2-3; 7 bases are a match to TRBD1. J gave up 2 bases and V 5 bases, and 16 bases lay outside the gene matches. CDR1 is MNHNS, CDR2 SASEGT, per germline. CDR3 length: 18 residues. CDR3 in amino acids: CASSSGDRETGFTDTQYF. CDR3 nucleotide sequence: TGTGCCAGCAGTTCCGGTGACAGGGAGACGGGTTTCACAGATACGCAGTATTTT.

This clonotype appeared a few times. The CDR3 sequence is CASRNPGLHNEEYF. CDR3 nucleotides: TGTGCCAGCAGAAACCCGGGACTACACAACGAAGAGTACTTC. This chain links TRBV6-1 with TRBJ2-5; 7 bases map to TRBD2. V lost 6 bases to trimming and J lost 12 bases; unmatched junction nucleotides: 16. The germline CDR1 and CDR2 sequences are MNHNS and SASEGT. CDR3 length: 14 amino acids.

The J gene is TRBJ2-4, the V gene TRBV12-3 or TRBV12-4, with TRBD1 matching 7 bases. The DNA end is more similar to TRBJ2-7, so the J call may be wrong. The CDR3 is 14 residues long. CDR3 loop: CASTPSTGIYEQYF. In DNA form, the CDR3 reads TGTGCCAGCACCCCTTCGACAGGGATTTACGAGCAGTACTTC.

This clonotype was observed a handful of times. This chain's CDR3 is CASSLTAFWGDEQYF. CDR3 sequence (DNA): TGTGCCAGCAGTTTAACGGCTTTCTGGGGCGATGAGCAGTACTTC. The chain is built from TRBV12-3 or TRBV12-4 and TRBJ2-1; D is possibly TRBD1 (5 bases). The DNA end lines up better with TRBJ2-7; the J call may be wrong. CDR3 length: 15 amino acids.

The sample holds a few counts of this clonotype. The chain joins TRBV12-3 or TRBV12-4 to TRBJ1-5; D is undetermined. The germline V and J ends were trimmed by 3 bases and 6 bases, with 15 bases remaining between them. The CDR3 runs 15 residues. Here the CDR3 reads CASSLFGEGSQPQHF. The CDR3, as DNA: TGTGCCAGCAGTTTGTTTGGGGAAGGTAGTCAGCCCCAGCATTTT.

The chain combines TRBV7-8 with TRBJ1-1; D unresolved. The V and J ends lost 5 bases and 0 bases respectively, with 10 bases between them. Germline V gives CDR1 SGHVS, CDR2 FQNEAQ. CDR3 length: 14 residues. The DNA of the CDR3 is TGTGCCAGCAGCCCAGAGGCCGTGAACACTGAAGCTTTCTTT. This translates into CASSPEAVNTEAFF.

This clonotype was seen a single time. The chain uses TRBV6-6 and TRBJ2-1; the D is unclear. Germline CDR1 reads MNHNY; CDR2 reads SVGAGI (reference sequence). V was pared by 0 bases and J by 13 bases, with 16 bases between. The CDR3 spans 14 residues. Written as DNA, the CDR3 is TGTGCCAGCAGTTACTCCCGCAGGCAAGAGACCCAGTTCTTC. It translates to CASSYSRRQETQFF.

This clonotype was observed a handful of times. The chain joins TRBV12-3 or TRBV12-4 to TRBJ2-4, with D tentatively TRBD1 or TRBD2 (5 bases each). The V end was cut by 6 bases, the J end by 13 bases, with 28 bases between. The CDR3 is 16 amino acids. Written as DNA, the CDR3 is TGTGCCAGCAGCAAACAGACCGGGGCCGGGGCCTATGAGCAGTACTTC. This encodes CASSKQTGAGAYEQYF.

This chain connects TRBV6-4 to TRBJ2-3; 16 bases align to TRBD2. The assigned J gene may be wrong: the sequence end matches TRBJ2-1 better. CDR1 MRHNA and CDR2 SNTAGT come from the germline V gene. The CDR3 totals 16 residues. This CDR3 is CASSRGLAGGPGEQFF. The CDR3 bases are TGTGCCAGCAGCCGGGGACTAGCGGGAGGGCCGGGTGAGCAGTTCTTC.

The chain links TRBV6-8 to TRBJ2-3, with D perhaps assigned TRBD1 or TRBD2 (5 bases each). In germline, CDR1 is MNHGY, CDR2 SAAAGT. The CDR3 has 15 residues. V shed 6 bases and J shed 8 bases, with 21 bases lying between them. CDR3 coding DNA: TGTGCCAGCAGGGAGAGACCTGACGGGGCCTTTACGCAGTATTTT. Translating gives CASRERPDGAFTQYF.

The DNA for the CDR3 is TGTGCCAGCAGCTTAGGCATGTACAATGAGCAGTTCTTC. The encoded protein is CASSLGMYNEQFF. V and J are TRBV7-2 and TRBJ2-1; D unclear. CDR3 length: 13 amino acids. Germline loops: CDR1 SGHTA, CDR2 FQGNSA. The ends were cut back, 1 base at V and 4 bases at J, with 5 bases in the middle.

This clonotype was found once. As DNA, the CDR3 is TGTGCCAGCAGTCCCCCGCGGCAGGGGGCTCGGGAGACCCAGTACTTC. It specifies CASSPPRQGARETQYF. The V gene is TRBV6-6, the J gene TRBJ2-3; TRBD1 agrees at 8 bases. The J call may be mistaken, given a closer DNA end match to TRBJ2-5. Per the germline V gene, CDR1 is MNHNY and CDR2 is SVGAGI (reference sequence). The CDR3 is 16 amino acids.

The rearrangement uses TRBV6-5 and TRBJ1-2, with TRBD1 as a possible D gene (5 bases). This CDR3 spans 12 amino acids. Germline V gene data show CDR1 as MNHEY and CDR2 as SVGAGI. The CDR3 protein is CPQRGQGYGYTF. The CDR3 DNA is TGTCCCCAGAGGGGTCAGGGCTATGGCTACACCTTC.

This chain connects TRBV6-6 to TRBJ2-5; the match to TRBD2 covers 8 bases. The DNA end favors TRBJ2-7, so the J call may be wrong. The CDR3 has 16 amino acids. In germline, CDR1 is MNHNY, CDR2 SVGAGI (reference sequence). CDR3 sequence: CASSRTGTRGDYEQYF. CDR3 sequence (DNA): TGTGCCAGCAGTCGTACCGGGACTAGGGGAGATTACGAGCAGTACTTC.

J is TRBJ2-7 and V is TRBV7-2; D is undetermined. Germline V gene sequence: CDR1 SGHTA, CDR2 FQGNSA. V lost 3 bases and J lost 7, with 16 bases in between. This CDR3 spans 14 amino acids. The CDR3 nucleotides are TGTGCCAGCAGCTTCGCCGGAATCTACAATGAGCAGTACTTC. Protein sequence: CASSFAGIYNEQYF.

The chain carries TRBV6-1 and TRBJ2-3; D may be TRBD2 (6 bases). V was shortened by 6 bases and J by 0 bases, with 13 bases between the two germline ends. CDR1 and CDR2 (germline): MNHNS, SASEGT. The CDR3 is 15 amino acids. Here the CDR3 DNA reads TGTGCCAGCAGCGGCGGGATCCACAGCACAGATACGCAGTATTTT. Protein product: CASSGGIHSTDTQYF.

The chain couples TRBV6-1 to TRBJ1-6; 9 positions match TRBD1. The junction had 12 bases not matched to a gene; V was cut back by 0 bases and J by 6 bases. The CDR3 has 19 residues. Per the germline V gene, CDR1 is MNHNS and CDR2 is SASEGT. CDR3 sequence (DNA): TGTGCCAGCAGTGAAGCCACCAATATACAGGGGGCGCGTAATTCACCCCTCCACTTT. Translating gives CASSEATNIQGARNSPLHF.

This clonotype is classed as large (0.1 to 1%). V and J are TRBV7-2 and TRBJ2-1; 8 bases are shared with TRBD2. The J call is doubtful: the DNA matches TRBJ2-7 better. The V gene's germline CDR1 is SGHTA and CDR2 FQGNSA. The CDR3 spans 14 residues. CDR3 region: CASSSRGVYNEQYF. CDR3 nucleotides: TGTGCCAGCAGCTCGCGGGGGGTCTACAATGAGCAGTACTTC.

The chain recombines TRBV27 with TRBJ2-7; the match to TRBD2 covers 7 bases. The V and J ends lost 8 bases and 2 bases, in that order; junction bases with no gene match: 9. The CDR3 sequence is 14 residues long. CDR1 is MNHEY and CDR2 is SMNVEV in the germline V gene (reference sequence). The DNA for the CDR3 is TGTGCCAGCCTTGAAAAGGCGGGGGCCTACGAGCAGTACTTC. It encodes CASLEKAGAYEQYF.

The chain employs TRBV11-2 and TRBJ2-1, with D possibly TRBD1 on 6 matching bases. Gene TRBJ2-5 matches the end of the DNA better, so the J call may be wrong. The CDR3 totals 15 residues. The germline V gene encodes CDR1 SGHAT and CDR2 FQNNGV. CDR3 nucleotides: TGTGCCAGCAGAGGGGGATACGGAATCCAAGAGACCCAGTACTTC. This codes for CASRGGYGIQETQYF.

The V call is TRBV7-6, the J call TRBJ2-1; 10 bases are a match to TRBD2. The assigned J gene may be wrong: the sequence end matches TRBJ2-7 better. Germline V gene sequence: CDR1 SGHVS, CDR2 FNYEAQ. The CDR3 extends over 15 amino acids. The DNA of the CDR3 is TGTGCCAGCAGCCCTCGGACTAGCGGCAACAATGAGCAGTACTTC. Translation gives CASSPRTSGNNEQYF.

In this sample, this clonotype turned up a few times. The chain uses TRBV6-1 and TRBJ2-7, with D possibly matching TRBD2 (6 bases). The CDR3 sequence is 13 residues long. The V gene lost 5 bases and the J gene lost 3 bases, with 11 bases spanning the gap. Germline CDR1 is MNHNS and CDR2 is SASEGT. CDR3 nucleotides: TGTGCCAGCAGTAGGACGGACTACTACGAGCAGTACTTC. This codes for CASSRTDYYEQYF.